This entry concerns a single TCR beta chain. This specimen comes from a study of blood T cell dynamics during melanoma immunotherapy. Specified time point: pre-treatment baseline. Sequencing used immunoSEQ multiplex PCR; TCRdb keeps in-frame clones, though not all of them. The sample has 15,000 to 20,000 clones; approximately 90% are singletons. The CDR3 covers 16 residues. Germline values: CDR1 SNHLY, CDR2 FYNNEI. Trimming left V 5 bases short and J 0 bases short, with 13 bases between. The rearrangement uses TRBV2 and TRBJ2-2; D may match TRBD1 or TRBD2 (6 bases each). This receptor was identified in a human donor with melanoma. The material was blood, obtained from a patient treated with checkpoint blockade. The CDR3 coding sequence is TGTGCCAGCAGTACCACAGGGACTTCGAACACCGGGGAGCTGTTTTTT. It codes for CASSTTGTSNTGELFF. The variable domain in full, with the rest retrieved from reference TRBV2 and TRBJ2-2, is EPEVTQTPSHQVTQMGQEVILRCVPISNHLYFYWYRQILGQKVEFLVSFYNNEISEKSEIFDDQFSVERPDGSNFTLKIRSTKLEDSAMYFCASSTTGTSNTGELFFGEGSRLTVL.